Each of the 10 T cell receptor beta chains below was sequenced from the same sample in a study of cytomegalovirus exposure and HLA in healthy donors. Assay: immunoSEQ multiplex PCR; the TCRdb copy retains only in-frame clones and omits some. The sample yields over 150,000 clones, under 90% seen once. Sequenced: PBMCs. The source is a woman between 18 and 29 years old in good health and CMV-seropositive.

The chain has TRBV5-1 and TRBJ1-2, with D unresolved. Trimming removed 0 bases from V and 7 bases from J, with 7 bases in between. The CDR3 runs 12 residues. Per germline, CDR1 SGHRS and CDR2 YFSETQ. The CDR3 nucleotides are TGCGCCAGCAGCTTGGGAGCTTCTGGCTACACCTTC. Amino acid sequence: CASSLGASGYTF.

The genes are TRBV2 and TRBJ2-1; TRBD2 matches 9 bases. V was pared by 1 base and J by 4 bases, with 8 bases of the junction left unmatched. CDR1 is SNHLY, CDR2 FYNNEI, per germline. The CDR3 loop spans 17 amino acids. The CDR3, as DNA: TGTGCCAGCAGTGAAGTCGGAGCGGGAGGCACTTACAATGAGCAGTTCTTC. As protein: CASSEVGAGGTYNEQFF.

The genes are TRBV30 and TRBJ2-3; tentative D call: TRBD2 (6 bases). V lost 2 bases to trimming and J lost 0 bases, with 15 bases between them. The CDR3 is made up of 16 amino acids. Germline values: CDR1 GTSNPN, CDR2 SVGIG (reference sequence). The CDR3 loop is CAWSSGFPTSTDTQYF. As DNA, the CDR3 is TGTGCCTGGAGTAGCGGGTTTCCGACTAGCACAGATACGCAGTATTTT.

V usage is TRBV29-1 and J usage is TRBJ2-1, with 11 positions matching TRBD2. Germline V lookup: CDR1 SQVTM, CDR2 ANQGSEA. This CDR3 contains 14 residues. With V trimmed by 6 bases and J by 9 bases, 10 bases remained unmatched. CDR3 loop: CSVTFTSGRGEQFF. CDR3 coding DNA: TGCAGCGTCACCTTTACTAGCGGGAGAGGTGAGCAGTTCTTC.

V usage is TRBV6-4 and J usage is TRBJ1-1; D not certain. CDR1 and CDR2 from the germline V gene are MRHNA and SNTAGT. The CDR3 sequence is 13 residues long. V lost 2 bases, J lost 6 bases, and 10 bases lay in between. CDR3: CASSDEWAAEAFF. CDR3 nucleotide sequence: TGTGCCAGCAGTGACGAGTGGGCTGCTGAAGCTTTCTTT.

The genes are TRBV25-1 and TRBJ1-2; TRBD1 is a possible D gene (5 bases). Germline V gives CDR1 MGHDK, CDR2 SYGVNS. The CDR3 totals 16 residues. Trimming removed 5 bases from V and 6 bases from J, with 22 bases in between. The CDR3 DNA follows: TGTGCCAGCAGTCAACCTTCGACCGGGCCGGGGGATGGCTACACCTTC. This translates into CASSQPSTGPGDGYTF.

Here the CDR3 reads CATSGAPGLDLSGDTDTQYF. CDR3 sequence (DNA): TGTGCCACCAGCGGGGCACCGGGACTAGACCTAAGTGGAGACACAGATACGCAGTATTTT. The chain employs TRBV15 and TRBJ2-3, with TRBD2 matching 8 bases. This CDR3 is 20 amino acids long. Germline CDR1 is LNHNV and CDR2 is YYDKDF (reference sequence). V lost 5 bases, J lost 2 bases, and 21 bases stayed unmatched.

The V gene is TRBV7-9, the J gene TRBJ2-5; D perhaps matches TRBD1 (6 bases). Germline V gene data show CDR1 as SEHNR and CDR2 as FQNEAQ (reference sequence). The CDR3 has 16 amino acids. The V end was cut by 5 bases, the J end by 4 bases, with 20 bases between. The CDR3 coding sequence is TGTGCCAGCAGCGCATCGGACCCAGGGGTAGGAGAGACCCAGTACTTC. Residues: CASSASDPGVGETQYF.

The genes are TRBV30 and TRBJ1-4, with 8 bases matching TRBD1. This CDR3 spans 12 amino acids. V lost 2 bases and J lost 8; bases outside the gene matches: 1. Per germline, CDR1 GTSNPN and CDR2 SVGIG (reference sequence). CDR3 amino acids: CAWSTGGEKLFF. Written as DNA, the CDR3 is TGTGCCTGGAGTACAGGGGGAGAAAAACTGTTTTTT. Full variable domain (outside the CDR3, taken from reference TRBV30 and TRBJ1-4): SQTIHQWPATLVQPVGSPLSLECTVEGTSNPNLYWYRQAAGRGLQLLFYSVGIGQISSEVPQNLSASRPQDRQFILSSKKLLLSDSGFYLCAWSTGGEKLFFGSGTQLSVL.

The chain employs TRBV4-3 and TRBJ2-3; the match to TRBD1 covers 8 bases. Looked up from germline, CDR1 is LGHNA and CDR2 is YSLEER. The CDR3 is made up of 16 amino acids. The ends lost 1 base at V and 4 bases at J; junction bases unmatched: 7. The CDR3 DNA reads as TGCGCCAGCAGCCAAGGGTGGACAGGGATGTCAGATACGCAGTATTTT. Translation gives CASSQGWTGMSDTQYF.